This T cell receptor beta chain is from a study of CD8 T cells in Susac syndrome. Regarding the study as a whole: It was acknowledged by the study that relatively few individuals were included in its TCR sequencing and HLA analysis.

With respect to this clonotype: As yet, its antigen is unknown.

Reverse transcription used about 0.45 to 1 ug RNA and random hexamers. TCRdb re-called the immunoSEQ multiplex PCR reads through MiXCR, storing one row per CDR3 protein. The sample gives about 140,000 distinct CDR3 sequences, 95% of which show up once; roughly 0.14% is in the top ten. V was clipped by 1 base and J by 3 bases, with 9 bases between them. The germline CDR1 and CDR2 sequences are LGHDT and YNNKEL (reference sequence). This CDR3 contains 15 residues. This TCR derives from a human donor with Susac syndrome. The chain employs TRBV3-1 and TRBJ2-2, with no clear D. Input material: CD4+ T cells from PBMCs. CDR3 sequence reads: CASSQVLYYTGELFF. In DNA, the CDR3 is TGTGCCAGCAGCCAAGTTCTCTATTACACCGGGGAGCTGTTTTTT. The variable domain in full, with the rest retrieved from reference TRBV3-1 and TRBJ2-2, is DTAVSQTPKYLVTQMGNDKSIKCEQNLGHDTMYWYKQDSKKFLKIMFSYNNKELIINETVPNRFSPKSPDKAHLNLHINSLELGDSAVYFCASSQVLYYTGELFFGEGSRLTVL.